The 32 T cell receptor beta chains below all came from one sample that was sequenced in a study of T cell changes during pregnancy in multiple sclerosis. This table comes from immunoSEQ multiplex PCR, and its TCRdb copy is limited to in-frame clones, with some not included. The sample shows 85,000 to 100,000 clones, almost 95% of them seen only once. The sequencing here drew on peripheral blood, taken in the first trimester of pregnancy. The receptors derive from a female donor with multiple sclerosis, enrolled in a pregnancy study.

The gene calls are TRBV7-2 and TRBJ1-5, with unresolved D. The germline V gene encodes CDR1 SGHTA and CDR2 FQGNSA. Trimming took off 2 bases at V and 5 bases at J, with 13 bases between the two ends. The CDR3 is 15 amino acids. In nucleotides, the CDR3 is TGTGCCAGCAGCTTATTCCCCCAGAACGATCAGCCCCAGCATTTT. This codes for CASSLFPQNDQPQHF.

V usage is TRBV7-9 and J usage is TRBJ2-2; 9 bases fit TRBD1. This CDR3 has 15 amino acids. Germline CDR1 reads SEHNR; CDR2 reads FQNEAQ (reference sequence). The V gene end was trimmed by 8 bases and the J gene end by 2 bases; junction bases not matched to a gene: 6. The DNA of the CDR3 is TGTGCCAGCCCGACAGGGGGAATCAACACCGGGGAGCTGTTTTTT. Translation gives CASPTGGINTGELFF.

The chain employs TRBV5-1 and TRBJ2-7; D not resolved. Germline loops: CDR1 SGHRS, CDR2 YFSETQ. The CDR3 length is 15 residues. Trimming stripped 5 bases from V and 0 bases from J, with 15 bases between. CDR3 region: CASSLPAGSSYEQYF. The CDR3 bases are TGCGCCAGCAGTCTGCCTGCCGGGTCCTCCTACGAGCAGTACTTC.

This chain uses TRBV21-1 with TRBJ1-3; the table gives TRBD1 as D, unverified against the DNA. TRBV21-1 is deemed a pseudogene. The CDR3 totals 18 residues. The CDR3 loop reads CASSNERQVGRSGNTIYF. The DNA of the CDR3 is TGTGCCAGCAGCAACGAAAGACAGGTGGGAAGGTCTGGAAACACCATATATTTT.

The V and J genes are TRBV7-9 and TRBJ2-1, with 7 bases lining up with TRBD1. Germline CDR1 and CDR2: SEHNR and FQNEAQ (reference sequence). The CDR3 is 19 residues long. The trim removed 3 bases at V and 7 bases at J, leaving 21 bases unmatched. DNA of the CDR3: TGTGCCAGCAGCTTCCGGCCTTTGACAGGGTGGTACGGTATGAATGAGCAGTTCTTC. Translating it yields CASSFRPLTGWYGMNEQFF.

The CDR3, as DNA: TGTGCCAGCAGTTTGCAAGGGGGGGCAGGGGGCTCTGGCTACACCTTC. This sequence encodes CASSLQGGAGGSGYTF. The chain uses TRBV27 and TRBJ1-2, with 8 bases lining up with TRBD1. This CDR3 is built from 16 residues. CDR1 is MNHEY and CDR2 is SMNVEV in the germline V gene (reference sequence). V lost 3 bases, J lost 7 bases, and 13 bases stayed unmatched.

The rearrangement links TRBV7-2 to TRBJ2-7; 11 bases are shared with TRBD2. Germline loops: CDR1 SGHTA, CDR2 FQGNSA. The CDR3 is made up of 14 amino acids. The V gene end was trimmed by 5 bases and the J gene end by 2 bases; junction bases not matched to a gene: 2. CDR3 DNA: TGTGCCAGCAGCAGACTAGCGGGACCCTACGAGCAGTACTTC. Protein: CASSRLAGPYEQYF. Together with reference TRBV7-2 and TRBJ2-7, the CDR3 gives the full variable domain: GAGVSQSPSNKVTEKGKDVELRCDPISGHTALYWYRQSLGQGLEFLIYFQGNSAPDKSGLPSDRFSAERTGGSVSTLTIQRTQQEDSAVYLCASSRLAGPYEQYFGPGTRLTVT.

V usage is TRBV18 and J usage is TRBJ2-1; D is perhaps TRBD2 (5 bases). In germline, CDR1 is KGHSH, CDR2 LQKENI. This CDR3 region has 14 residues. V dropped 2 bases and J dropped 7 bases, with 12 bases sitting between them. The DNA of the CDR3 is TGTGCCAGCTCACCAAGTACGAGCGGTAATGAGCAGTTCTTC. Protein sequence: CASSPSTSGNEQFF. Together with reference TRBV18 and TRBJ2-1, the CDR3 gives the full variable domain: NAGVMQNPRHLVRRRGQEARLRCSPMKGHSHVYWYRQLPEEGLKFMVYLQKENIIDESGMPKERFSAEFPKEGPSILRIQQVVRGDSAAYFCASSPSTSGNEQFFGPGTRLTVL.

This chain joins TRBV13 and TRBJ2-5; the D gene is possibly TRBD2 (6 bases). Trimming took 1 base from V and 5 from J, leaving 14 bases between them. The CDR3 totals 15 residues. Germline values: CDR1 PRHDT, CDR2 FYEKMQ (reference sequence). The CDR3: CASSLAGALGETQYF. DNA of the CDR3: TGTGCCAGCAGCTTAGCGGGAGCCTTGGGGGAGACCCAGTACTTC.

The chain carries TRBV5-4 and TRBJ1-2; D is possibly TRBD1 (5 bases). V was shortened by 0 bases and J by 4 bases, with 7 bases between the two germline ends. The germline gives CDR1 SGHNT, CDR2 YYREEE (reference sequence). This CDR3 contains 13 residues. CDR3 DNA sequence: TGTGCCAGCAGCTTGGGACAGCTCTATGGCTACACCTTC. It translates to CASSLGQLYGYTF.

V gene TRBV19 combines with J gene TRBJ1-1; 9 bases map to TRBD1. The CDR3 runs 17 residues. With V trimmed by 0 bases and J by 4 bases, 9 bases remained unmatched. The germline gives CDR1 LNHDA, CDR2 SQIVND (reference sequence). Written as DNA, the CDR3 is TGTGCCAGTAGTATAGATCTATTCGAGGGACAGGGCACTGAAGCTTTCTTT. Its translation: CASSIDLFEGQGTEAFF. Combining the CDR3 with reference TRBV19 and TRBJ1-1 gives the whole variable domain DGGITQSPKYLFRKEGQNVTLSCEQNLNHDAMYWYRQDPGQGLRLIYYSQIVNDFQKGDIAEGYSVSREKKESFPLTVTSAQKNPTAFYLCASSIDLFEGQGTEAFFGQGTRLTVV.

The chain links TRBV27 to TRBJ2-1, with TRBD1 identical over 9 bases. The CDR3 runs 14 residues. Trimming at V came to 9 bases and at J to 4 bases, leaving 7 bases not matched to a gene. Germline CDR1 and CDR2: MNHEY and SMNVEV (reference sequence). DNA for the CDR3: TGTGCCAGTAGTCTGGGACAGGGATACAATGAGCAGTTCTTC. Translating gives CASSLGQGYNEQFF.

The chain recombines TRBV2 with TRBJ2-2; 8 positions agree with TRBD1. The V gene end was trimmed by 7 bases and the J gene end by 6 bases; junction bases not matched to a gene: 16. Germline V gives CDR1 SNHLY, CDR2 FYNNEI. The CDR3 is 17 amino acids. The CDR3 protein is CASMEGIGQGASGELFF. CDR3 DNA sequence: TGTGCCAGCATGGAGGGAATAGGGCAGGGGGCATCCGGGGAGCTGTTTTTT.

This chain links TRBV4-1 with TRBJ2-7; D unclear. Trimming took 4 bases from V and 3 from J, leaving 7 bases between them. Germline CDR1 is MGHRA and CDR2 is YSYEKL. The CDR3 has 12 residues. Written as DNA, the CDR3 is TGCGCCAGCAGCCCTAATGGCTACGAGCAGTACTTC. Its translation is CASSPNGYEQYF.

The gene calls are TRBV6-5 and TRBJ1-4; TRBD1 agrees at 7 bases. The germline gives CDR1 MNHEY, CDR2 SVGAGI. This CDR3 spans 11 amino acids. Germline trimming cut 5 bases from V and 13 bases from J; bases unmatched to any gene: 4. CDR3 loop: CASSHRGLLFF. For the CDR3, the DNA is TGTGCCAGCAGTCACAGGGGACTACTGTTTTTT.

This clone has more than one count but fewer than ten. V and J are TRBV27 and TRBJ1-2, with TRBD1 matching 7 bases. V was pared by 5 bases and J by 8 bases, with 20 bases of the junction left unmatched. CDR1 MNHEY and CDR2 SMNVEV come from the germline V gene (reference sequence). The CDR3 loop spans 17 amino acids. CDR3 sequence: CASSPHERQGGVGGYTF. DNA of the CDR3: TGTGCCAGCAGTCCCCACGAAAGACAGGGAGGAGTGGGCGGCTACACCTTC.

This chain joins TRBV7-6 and TRBJ2-5; tentative D call: TRBD2 (5 bases). CDR3 length equals 15 residues. The germline V and J ends were trimmed by 5 bases and 4 bases, with 17 bases remaining between them. From germline, CDR1 is SGHVS and CDR2 FNYEAQ. CDR3 DNA sequence: TGTGCCAGCAGCAAGGACCTTCGGGGATTAGAGACCCAGTACTTC. Translating it yields CASSKDLRGLETQYF. Full variable domain (outside the CDR3, taken from reference TRBV7-6 and TRBJ2-5): GAGVSQSPRYKVTKRGQDVALRCDPISGHVSLYWYRQALGQGPEFLTYFNYEAQQDKSGLPNDRFSAERPEGSISTLTIQRTEQRDSAMYRCASSKDLRGLETQYFGPGTRLLVL.

The J gene is TRBJ2-3, the V gene TRBV15; D is unclear. Trimming left V 0 bases short and J 3 bases short, with 7 bases between. The CDR3 loop spans 14 amino acids. Per germline, CDR1 LNHNV and CDR2 YYDKDF (reference sequence). The CDR3 is CATSREDSTDTQYF. The DNA of the CDR3 is TGTGCCACCAGCAGAGAAGACTCTACAGATACGCAGTATTTT.

The CDR3 sequence: CASSLVGRGWEETQYF. The CDR3 region has the DNA TGTGCCAGCAGCTTAGTGGGCAGGGGTTGGGAAGAGACCCAGTACTTC. The chain joins TRBV7-6 to TRBJ2-5; TRBD1 is a possible D gene (6 bases). Germline lookup yields CDR1 SGHVS and CDR2 FNYEAQ. The CDR3 is 16 residues long. The V end lost 1 base, the J end lost 3 bases, and 15 bases lay between the germline ends.

The CDR3 DNA is TGTGCCAGCAGTTTAAGCGGAGGGCCATACAATGAGCAGTTCTTC. Translation gives CASSLSGGPYNEQFF. The gene calls are TRBV27 and TRBJ2-1, with D possibly TRBD2 on 6 matching bases. The germline V and J ends were trimmed by 2 bases and 4 bases, with 12 bases remaining between them. The CDR3 consists of 15 residues. CDR1 MNHEY and CDR2 SMNVEV come from the germline V gene (reference sequence).

The chain uses TRBV4-1 and TRBJ2-2, with TRBD2 matching over 10 bases. The V gene's germline CDR1 is MGHRA and CDR2 YSYEKL. The CDR3 consists of 19 residues. V lost 6 bases, J lost 4 bases, and 17 bases stayed unmatched. The CDR3 nucleotides read TGCGCCAGCAGTACTCTATCTAGCGGGAGATTTGTAGGCACCGGGGAGCTGTTTTTT. It translates to CASSTLSSGRFVGTGELFF.

This clone showed up just a few times. The V and J genes are TRBV28 and TRBJ1-1, with D unresolved. The CDR3 sequence is 13 residues long. Deletions cut 5 bases from V and 0 bases from J, with 7 bases between. CDR1 and CDR2 (germline): MDHEN, SYDVKM. CDR3 sequence reads: CASSPSLNTEAFF. The CDR3 DNA follows: TGTGCCAGCAGTCCCTCCTTGAACACTGAAGCTTTCTTT.

The rearrangement links TRBV2 to TRBJ2-1; the D gene is possibly TRBD2 (6 bases). Germline V gene sequence: CDR1 SNHLY, CDR2 FYNNEI. Between the trimmed V and J ends, which lost 6 bases and 0 bases, there was a span of 18 bases. CDR3 length: 17 amino acids. Here the CDR3 reads CASSGGIAAASYNEQFF. The CDR3 DNA is TGTGCCAGCAGCGGCGGTATAGCGGCGGCCTCCTACAATGAGCAGTTCTTC.

This sequence joins TRBV5-1 and TRBJ2-7; tentative D call: TRBD2 (5 bases). V shed 0 bases and J shed 2 bases, with 12 bases lying between them. The CDR3 is made up of 15 amino acids. CDR1 and CDR2 (germline): SGHRS, YFSETQ. The CDR3 DNA reads as TGCGCCAGCAGCTTGGGATTTGGGAGCCCCTACGAGCAGTACTTC. Amino acid sequence: CASSLGFGSPYEQYF.

The chain recombines TRBV29-1 with TRBJ1-4, with a tentative D call TRBD1 (6 bases). Germline V gene lookup returns CDR1 SQVTM and CDR2 ANQGSEA. There are 14 residues in the CDR3. Trimming cost V 7 bases and J 2 bases, with 14 bases left between them. The CDR3 spells CSAEGGVTNEKLFF. In DNA, the CDR3 is TGCAGCGCCGAGGGGGGGGTTACTAATGAAAAACTGTTTTTT.

The V gene is TRBV28, the J gene TRBJ2-7; 7 positions agree with TRBD1. The germline gives CDR1 MDHEN, CDR2 SYDVKM. This CDR3 contains 14 residues. Trimming took 7 bases from V and 7 from J; bases not matched to a gene: 13. The CDR3 DNA reads TGTGCCAGCACCGATGGGACAGCCCTTTTGGAGCAGTACTTC. It encodes CASTDGTALLEQYF.

This chain uses TRBV4-1 with TRBJ2-2; 7 bases match TRBD2. CDR3 length equals 15 residues. CDR1 MGHRA and CDR2 YSYEKL come from the germline V gene. Trimming at V came to 3 bases and at J to 2 bases, leaving 3 bases not matched to a gene. The CDR3 DNA is TGCGCCAGCAGCCAGGCTAGCGGAAACACCGGGGAGCTGTTTTTT. Its protein product is CASSQASGNTGELFF.

This sequence joins TRBV27 and TRBJ1-1; perhaps TRBD1 as D (6 bases). Germline lookup yields CDR1 MNHEY and CDR2 SMNVEV (reference sequence). The CDR3 is 13 amino acids. V was clipped by 5 bases and J by 6 bases, with 13 bases between them. The CDR3 sequence is CASSPRGGAEAFF. As DNA, the CDR3 is TGTGCCAGCAGTCCGAGGGGGGGGGCTGAAGCTTTCTTT.

In DNA form, the CDR3 reads TGTGCCAGCAGTCCCGGCGGGAGGACAGGCCCCAATGAGCAGTTCTTC. This sequence encodes CASSPGGRTGPNEQFF. The J gene is TRBJ2-1, the V gene TRBV28, with D perhaps TRBD2 (8 bases). V dropped 5 bases and J dropped 6 bases, with 20 bases sitting between them. Germline V gives CDR1 MDHEN, CDR2 SYDVKM. The CDR3 is 16 residues long.

The chain links TRBV11-3 to TRBJ2-7; perhaps TRBD1 as D (5 bases). Trimming pared 2 bases from V and 6 bases from J, leaving 11 bases between. The length of the CDR3 is 13 residues. Germline V gives CDR1 SGHNT, CDR2 YENEEA. CDR3 coding DNA: TGTGCCAGCAGCTTATATCAGGGCTCCGAGCAGTACTTC. This encodes CASSLYQGSEQYF.

V gene TRBV2 combines with J gene TRBJ2-5; 10 bases align to TRBD2. The CDR3 contains 18 residues. The junction had 11 bases not matched to a gene; V was cut back by 3 bases and J by 1 base. The V gene's germline CDR1 is SNHLY and CDR2 FYNNEI. DNA of the CDR3: TGTGCCAGCAGTGATAGCACTAGCGGGACCATTACCCAAGAGACCCAGTACTTC. Encoded protein: CASSDSTSGTITQETQYF.

This sequence joins TRBV2 and TRBJ1-5; 7 bases map to TRBD1. CDR3 length equals 12 residues. The J segment lost 5 bases and the V segment lost 6 bases, leaving 1 base of the junction unmatched. CDR1 SNHLY and CDR2 FYNNEI come from the germline V gene. This chain's CDR3 is CASSRGDQPQHF. CDR3 DNA: TGTGCCAGCAGCAGGGGGGATCAGCCCCAGCATTTT.